This TCR beta chain comes out of a study of PD-L1 blockade in urothelial cancer (dated by TCRdb to the late 2010s). Looking at the study overall: Every patient began therapy at some point between 2013 and 2015 and was given atezolizumab 1,200 mg intravenously every 3 weeks. About nine tenths of the roughly 30 patients were males with bladder-origin urothelial cancer, and 18 of 29 reported a prior smoking history. In the same patients, pretreatment tumors underwent whole exome sequencing and RNA sequencing in addition to TCR sequencing. Pretreatment blood TCR-seq was available for 27 to 30 patients, at least one posttreatment blood collection was obtained for 25 or so patients, and tumor TCR-seq was available for 25 or so patients. Blood samples were analyzed 3 weeks after the start of treatment (second dose) and 6 weeks after the start of treatment. Pretreatment tumor samples and matched peripheral blood, collected serially before and after atezolizumab treatment, underwent TCR sequencing. Blood samples gave median yields of roughly 150,000 T cells and 80,000 or so unique TCRs, along with a median clonality of 0.080. Ten or so patients reached durable clinical benefit, while 20 or so patients did not. The study was an exploratory multi-omic analysis of somatic, immune and clinical correlates of response to PD-L1 blockade with atezolizumab in urothelial cancer. Patients had an ECOG performance status of 0 or 1 and had received between 0 and 3 prior chemotherapy regimens. Progression-free survival longer than 6 months counted as durable clinical benefit, and TCR features were additionally tested against both progression-free and overall survival. General conclusions and limits of the study: Because the sample size was small (n ≈ 29) and many exploratory analyses were performed, the results are intended to be hypothesis-generating. Among patients with durable benefit, tumor-associated TCR clones showed greater expansion in peripheral blood 3 weeks after treatment started (n of about 21, p = 0.022). A pretreatment peripheral blood TCR clonality below the median was linked to improved progression-free and overall survival.

Each PCR received spiked-in synthetic TCR analog templates so that absolute template abundance could be estimated from read counts. The immunoSEQ assay was used to amplify TCRbeta CDR3 regions from genomic DNA with bias-controlled V and J gene primers. Sequencing of rearranged TCRbeta segments was performed at approximately 20X coverage. The study's processing was this. Clustering was used to correct sequencing errors, and CDR3s were annotated against IMGT so that V, D and J genes could be assigned. Downstream analyses used only productive TCRbeta rearrangements, leaving out any out-of-frame or stop-codon sequences. Clonality was calculated as one minus the Shannon entropy normalized by the log of the number of unique productive sequences. Clones differing between time points or between blood and tumor were identified by Fisher's exact test with Benjamini-Hochberg correction at adjusted p below 0.01. TCRdb carries this immuneACCESS record with in-frame sequences only. Its versions omit some clonotypes, under half of them owing to an unresolved V gene in the studies checked, with the rest unexplained. Clone size and V and J calls were adopted from that table, with D and trimming inferred from the DNA. Present in this sample are roughly 51,000 clones, approximately 79% of which were seen just once. The ten largest account for about 10% of the sample.

In the paper's terms, the time point label means: pretreatment peripheral blood. A cohort of about 30 patients with locally advanced or metastatic urothelial carcinoma, treated at Memorial Sloan Kettering on a trial protocol, was included. Peripheral blood mononuclear cells were collected pretreatment and during treatment, at between 1 and 8 total time points per patient. The Qiagen DNeasy Blood extraction kit was used to purify genomic DNA from total PBMCs and tumor samples. Collected pretreatment and during treatment, PBMCs were isolated and stored as previously described. This clone was counted a few times. Its antigen is still unknown. Base qualities were left out, and no much larger clone turns up one base away. CDR1 and CDR2 are read off the germline V gene (reference sequence) as GTSNPN and SVGIG. V is reduced by 5 bases and J by 6 bases, leaving a spacing of 14 bases between them. The CDR3 runs 13 amino acids, cysteine and phenylalanine included. The retained sequence is limited to the CDR3, 39 bases, with the frame set at the first base.

This clonotype was sampled from a man in his 70s with urothelial cancer. The sequence links TRBV30 to TRBJ1-3; tentative D gene TRBD1, with 5 bases matching. The specimen was PBMCs, collected around atezolizumab (anti-PD-L1) treatment. Here is the DNA: TGTGCCTGGGACAGACGACGTCAAAACACCATATATTTT. Its translation reads: CAWDRRRQNTIYF.